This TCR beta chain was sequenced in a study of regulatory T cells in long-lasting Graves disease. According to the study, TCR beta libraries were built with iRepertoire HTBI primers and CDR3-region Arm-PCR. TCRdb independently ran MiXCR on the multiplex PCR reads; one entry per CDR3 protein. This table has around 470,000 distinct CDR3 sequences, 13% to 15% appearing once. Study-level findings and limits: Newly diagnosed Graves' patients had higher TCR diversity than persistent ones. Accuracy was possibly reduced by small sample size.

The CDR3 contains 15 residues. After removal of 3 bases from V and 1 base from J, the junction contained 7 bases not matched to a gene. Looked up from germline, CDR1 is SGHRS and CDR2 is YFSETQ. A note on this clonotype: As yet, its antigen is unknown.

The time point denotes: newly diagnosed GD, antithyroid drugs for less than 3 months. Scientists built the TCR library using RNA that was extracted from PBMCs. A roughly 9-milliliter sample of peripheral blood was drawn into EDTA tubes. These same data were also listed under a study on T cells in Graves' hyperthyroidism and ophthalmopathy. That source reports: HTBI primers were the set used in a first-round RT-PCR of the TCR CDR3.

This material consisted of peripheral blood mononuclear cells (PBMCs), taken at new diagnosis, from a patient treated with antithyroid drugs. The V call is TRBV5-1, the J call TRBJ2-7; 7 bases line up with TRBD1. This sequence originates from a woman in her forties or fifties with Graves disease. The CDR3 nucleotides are TGCGCCAGCAGCTGGGGGACAGAATCATCCTACGAGCAGTACTTC. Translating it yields CASSWGTESSYEQYF. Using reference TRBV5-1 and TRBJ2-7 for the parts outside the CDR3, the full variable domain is KAGVTQTPRYLIKTRGQQVTLSCSPISGHRSVSWYQQTPGQGLQFLFEYFSETQRNKGNFPGRFSGRQFSNSRSEMNVSTLELGDSALYLCASSWGTESSYEQYFGPGTRLTVT.